Each of the 13 T cell receptor beta chains below was sequenced from the same sample in a study of beta chain features in type 1 diabetes. Since all of the isolated RNA was reverse transcribed, expressed TCRB transcripts were what got sequenced. Produced via immunoSEQ multiplex PCR; TCRdb's table is partial and in-frame only. Of about 320,000 clones in the sample, around 13% are singletons; the top ten hold over 5.5%. Sequencing was carried out using central memory CD4+ T cells from blood. The receptors were gathered from a man aged 25-40 years in good health.

This clone was picked up a small number of times. V usage is TRBV10-3 and J usage is TRBJ2-7, with D perhaps matching TRBD1 (5 bases). The CDR3 extends over 13 amino acids. The germline V gene encodes CDR1 ENHRY and CDR2 SYGVKD. V was clipped by 10 bases and J by 3 bases, with 16 bases between them. The CDR3 sequence: CASQQDAFYEQYF. CDR3 bases: TGTGCCAGTCAACAGGACGCTTTCTACGAGCAGTACTTC.

This clone has more than one count but fewer than ten. This rearrangement joins TRBV30 to TRBJ1-5; unclear D gene. Trimming took 2 bases from V and 6 from J, leaving 11 bases between them. Looked up from germline, CDR1 is GTSNPN and CDR2 is SVGIG (reference sequence). The CDR3 is 13 residues long. The CDR3 region has the DNA TGTGCCTGGAGTACGAGCAGACGTCAGCCCCAGCATTTT. Protein sequence: CAWSTSRRQPQHF.

In its sample, this clone was seen a few times. Different DNA sequences within this sample yield the same CDR3. The rearrangement uses TRBV7-2 and TRBJ2-7; D not certain. The germline V and J ends were trimmed by 5 bases and 3 bases, with 5 bases remaining between them. The CDR3 consists of 11 residues. Germline CDR1 and CDR2: SGHTA and FQGNSA. The CDR3 nucleotides read TGTGCCAGCAGCCCGCTCTACGAGCAGTACTTC. Encoded protein: CASSPLYEQYF.

This clone has just a few counts. This is likely an artifact of a read error, given a far larger clone one base away. The sample has other DNA sequences that encode this CDR3 too. This chain uses TRBV5-5 with TRBJ2-7; TRBD1 aligns across 8 bases. V lost 0 bases, J lost 5 bases, and 13 bases stayed unmatched. The CDR3 has 17 amino acids. The germline V gene encodes CDR1 SGHKS and CDR2 YYEKEE (reference sequence). CDR3 amino acids: CASSLDRGFSDSDEQYF. The CDR3 bases are TGTGCCAGCAGCTTGGACAGGGGGTTCTCGGATTCGGACGAGCAGTACTTC.

This clone turned up a few times. The V and J genes are TRBV7-3 and TRBJ2-2; D gene ambiguous. Trimming cost V 0 bases and J 7 bases, with 12 bases left between them. This CDR3 is built from 15 residues. Per the germline V gene, CDR1 is SGHTA and CDR2 is FQGTGA. CDR3 sequence (DNA): TGTGCCAGCAGCTTAACAACCTGGGGAAACGGGGAGCTGTTTTTT. Amino acids: CASSLTTWGNGELFF.

This clone was seen more than once but under ten times. J is TRBJ2-3 and V is TRBV9, with TRBD2 matching over 14 bases. The length of the CDR3 is 19 residues. Germline V gene lookup returns CDR1 SGDLS and CDR2 YYNGEE. V trimming: 3 bases; J trimming: 0 bases; junction bases outside the gene matches: 9. This CDR3 is CASSGATSGGALSTDTQYF. CDR3 sequence (DNA): TGTGCCAGCAGCGGAGCGACTAGCGGGGGGGCCCTTAGCACAGATACGCAGTATTTT.

J is TRBJ2-7 and V is TRBV29-1; D tentatively reads TRBD1 or TRBD2 (6 bases each). The ends were cut back, 3 bases at V and 4 bases at J, with 16 bases in the middle. The CDR3 extends over 14 amino acids. Germline CDR1 and CDR2: SQVTM and ANQGSEA. The CDR3 DNA follows: TGCAGCGTTGACGGGCAGGGGACTGTATACGAGCAGTACGTC. Its protein is CSVDGQGTVYEQYV.

The rearrangement links TRBV27 to TRBJ2-2; possibly TRBD1 or TRBD2 for D (5 bases each). V lost 3 bases, J lost 4 bases, and 15 bases lay in between. Germline V gene sequence: CDR1 MNHEY, CDR2 SMNVEV (reference sequence). The CDR3 sequence is 16 residues long. CDR3 in DNA: TGTGCCAGCAGTTTTACCGGGACCCTTGGCACCGGGGAGCTGTTTTTT. This gives the protein CASSFTGTLGTGELFF.

This clone was recorded once. The CDR3 reads CASSPQGYSNQPQHF. CDR3 sequence (DNA): TGTGCCAGCAGTCCTCAGGGTTACAGCAATCAGCCCCAGCATTTT. The chain uses TRBV5-8 and TRBJ1-5; a possible D gene is TRBD1 (5 bases). Germline V lookup: CDR1 SGHTS, CDR2 YDEGEE. V was shortened by 5 bases and J by 1 base, with 13 bases between the two germline ends. The CDR3 is made up of 15 amino acids. The variable domain in full, with the rest retrieved from reference TRBV5-8 and TRBJ1-5, is EAGVTQSPTHLIKTRGQQATLRCSPISGHTSVYWYQQALGLGLQFLLWYDEGEERNRGNFPPRFSGRQFPNYSSELNVNALELEDSALYLCASSPQGYSNQPQHFGDGTRLSIL.

This clone was seen only a few times. The V and J genes are TRBV7-2 and TRBJ2-7, with D unresolved. V gave up 5 bases and J gave up 2 bases, with 4 bases separating them. CDR1 SGHTA and CDR2 FQGNSA come from the germline V gene. The CDR3 runs to 11 residues. The CDR3 region has the DNA TGTGCCAGCAGCCCTCCCTACGAGCAGTACGTC. It is translated as CASSPPYEQYV.

This clone was seen more than once but under ten times. The rearrangement joins TRBV23-1 to TRBJ1-6; TRBD1 agrees at 9 bases. TRBV23-1 is an open reading frame, and its role is uncertain. Trimming at V came to 3 bases and at J to 9 bases, leaving 15 bases not matched to a gene. This CDR3 has 18 amino acids. The CDR3 DNA reads TGCGCCAGCAGTCACCGACTACAGGGGGCAATCGGGGCTTCACCCCTCCACTTT. Translating gives CASSHRLQGAIGASPLHF.

At least ten counts were recorded for this clone. CDR3 protein: CASSPMVGRGDIQYF. DNA for the CDR3: TGCGCCAGCAGCCCGATGGTCGGACGGGGAGACATTCAGTACTTC. The chain couples TRBV5-1 to TRBJ2-4; a possible D gene is TRBD2 (5 bases). Germline CDR1 reads SGHRS; CDR2 reads YFSETQ. The CDR3 has 15 residues. Trimming pared 4 bases from V and 8 bases from J, leaving 19 bases between.

This chain links TRBV7-2 with TRBJ1-2; D is ambiguous. Germline V gives CDR1 SGHTA, CDR2 FQGNSA. CDR3 length equals 14 residues. V dropped 7 bases and J dropped 5 bases, with 17 bases sitting between them. DNA of the CDR3: TGTGCCAGCAACCCCGAAGGAGGTGGTTATGGCTACACCTTC. The encoded protein is CASNPEGGGYGYTF.